Included here is one T cell receptor (beta chain) sequence, with context. The CDR3 contains 15 residues. Trimming cost V 3 bases and J 4 bases; bases outside gene matches: 3. Germline V lookup: CDR1 KGHDR, CDR2 SFDVKD. Recovered status in Cohort 3 required two negative PCRs, clearance, or symptom resolution. This sample was taken from a study of blood T cell repertoires in COVID-19. In the study overall: The samples span acute and convalescent COVID-19 from the United States, Italy and Spain. PBMCs, B-cell-depleted T cells, or T cells were the source of the cDNA or gDNA that made up the material.

Method: immunoSEQ multiplex PCR; TCRdb's copy keeps in-frame clones and lacks some. The profile covers roughly 250,000 clones, with about 88% appearing a single time and about 1.6% taken by the ten largest. Sequenced: PBMCs or T cells enriched from blood (not recorded which). This TCR was sampled from a woman aged 50 to 65 who had recovered from COVID-19. J is TRBJ2-5 and V is TRBV24-1, with 11 bases lining up with TRBD1. The CDR3 DNA reads TGTGCCACCAGTGATGGGGGGACAGGGGGAGAGACCCAGTACTTC. Residues: CATSDGGTGGETQYF.